This TCR beta chain was captured by sequencing in a study of blood T cell repertoires in COVID-19 (dated by TCRdb to 2020 to 2022). With regard to the full study: Samples covering the acute and convalescent phases of COVID-19 were provided by collaborators in the United States, Italy and Spain. Samples were obtained from the ongoing ImmuneRACE study (first 160 participants) and from some 1,300 subjects provided by 6 global collaborators. A de-identified subject ID, COVID-19 status, age in years and sex were almost always included in the sample metadata. Subjects who had been exposed to COVID-19, were actively infected with it, or had recovered from it provided the deeply sampled blood TCRbeta repertoires that made up the dataset. The prospective study material was composed of cDNA or gDNA derived from T cells, B-cell-depleted T cells, or PBMCs. The repertoires were made available in a free public database intended to serve as a resource for research on the immune response to SARS-CoV-2. Where available, HLA class I and class II types were obtained from metadata supplied by the sample provider rather than from assay-based typing.

For CDR1 and CDR2, the germline V gene lists SGHAT and FQNNGV. The CDR3 measures 14 amino acids from cysteine to phenylalanine. Only the CDR3 region is kept as DNA, spanning 42 bases read in frame from base 1. Deletion took 3 bases off V and 1 base off J, with a span of 7 bases between the germline ends. With regard to this clone: Its antigen is unknown. Per-base qualities were not stored, and no clone one base away is much larger.

Samples from volunteer blood donors who had recovered from COVID-19 were contributed by a second Seattle source. Whole blood was collected in K2EDTA tubes by collaborating institutions according to the institutions' own protocols. Collaborator samples were shipped for TCRbeta analysis as frozen whole blood, isolated PBMCs, or DNA extracted from either sample type. TCRbeta CDR3 regions were amplified from genomic DNA using the immunoSEQ Assay, a bias-controlled multiplex PCR. The authors' pipeline ran thus. The number of nucleated cells in each sample was estimated by amplification of reference gene primers within the assay. To quantify the absolute abundance of each unique TCRbeta CDR3 rearrangement, sequence reads were collapsed and filtered. For each sample, productive Simpson clonality was calculated as the square root of Simpson's diversity index across productive rearrangements. Imported from immuneACCESS, the table was reduced by TCRdb to in-frame sequences with V and J called. These copies leave out some clones; in studies compared against another copy, an unresolved V gene accounts for under half, and the cause of the remainder is not known. That table is the source of V, J and clone size, and D and trimming were worked out from the DNA. A total of some 120,000 clones appear in this sample, roughly 84% of them only once. Under 15% of the sample comes from the top ten.

Results the study describes overall, beyond this receptor: The amount of clinical and demographic metadata varied by source and participant and was provided uncurated.

The sequence was collected from a woman under 40 who had recovered from COVID-19. Material for sequencing was peripheral blood. The chain joins TRBV11-2 to TRBJ2-4; a tentative D match to TRBD2 spans 6 bases. The DNA is TGTGCCAGCAGCTTTGGGGGGGCCAAAAACATTCAGTACTTC. This yields the protein CASSFGGAKNIQYF.